This record concerns one T cell receptor beta chain sequence. No antigen is known for it. The sample holds no much larger clone one base away, and base qualities are not on file. The sample belongs to a study of shared clonotypes between healthy human individuals (dated by TCRdb to between 2020 and 2021). About the full investigation: A couple of women and a few men aged 18 to 49 years were included in the cohort. For each donor, three plates each were used for CD4 naive and CD4 memory, two plates were used for CD8 naive, and one plate was used for CD8 memory. Per donor, leukapheresis produced somewhere between about 0.85 and 8.9 billion PBMCs. To estimate repertoire size and how much clonotypes are shared between individuals, the study performed deep sequencing of blood TCR repertoires from a few healthy adults. To increase sequencing depth and limit assay-specific biases, TCR repertoire library preparation and sequencing were carried out by different laboratories using diverse techniques. The study at large found these results: Naive subsets generally had larger estimated clonotype richness than memory subsets. When several donors were compared, the shared fraction of clonotypes was around 4.6% for naive CD4, 3.5% for naive CD8, 2% to 2.5% for memory CD4, and 0.4% for memory CD8. Rarefaction of sorted-subset datasets indicated incomplete sequencing despite the large sequencing depth. Clonotypes shared by all four sorted-subset donors showed higher generation probabilities than non-shared clonotypes. Pairwise subsampling indicated that sequencing depth was expected to affect the degree of clonotype sharing among donors. Sampling was limited to blood, and TCR repertoires in tissue likely differ from TCR repertoires in blood. Because the study included a small number of donors, the genetic and exposure-history diversity represented was limited.

CD8 naive samples were CD45RO-negative cells positively selected for CCR7, giving a CD45RA+CCR7+ population that excluded TemRA cells. Healthy HIV-negative adults with no recently reported acute infections or vaccinations were included as donors. Every donor was a Caucasian adult residing in Nashville, Tennessee, USA. After blood collection by leukapheresis, PBMCs were isolated using Ficoll-Histopaque density gradient centrifugation and then cryopreserved in the vapor phase of liquid nitrogen. Analytical flow cytometry was used to check the purity and quantity of every magnetically sorted T cell population. Each sorted fraction had its genomic DNA isolated and then quantified by UV absorbance on a Nanodrop 2000c. The CDR3 runs 17 amino acids, cysteine and phenylalanine included. Here the CDR3 DNA is all that survives: 51 bases in frame from base 1. The germline V gene supplies CDR1 MGHRA and CDR2 YSYEKL. V is pruned by 0 bases and J by 4 bases, leaving 11 bases of the junction without a gene match.

Using the deep immunoSEQ assay, multiplex PCR amplified TCR CDR3 regions from genomic DNA. Extracted genomic DNA from each cell subset was distributed evenly across all wells of several immunoSEQ 96-well plates, and each plate was treated as a replicate. Each replicate PCR for sorted subsets received around 200 ng genomic DNA, equal to tens of thousands of T cell genomes. The purified libraries were quantified using a Qubit 3.0 fluorometer, sized with a Bioanalyzer 2100, and then quantified again using the KAPA Library Quantification kit. A separate single-read 150-cycle Illumina NextSeq 550 flow cell was used to sequence each immunoSEQ 96-well plate. Under the source paper's analysis protocol: Because only junctional sequences without quality scores were contained in the immunoSEQ output, filtering matching that applied to full-length reads could not be performed. Sequences were annotated with PyIR, a Python wrapper for IgBLAST v1.9, using IMGT germline references to assign V/J genes and CDR3. Any read was removed if the V/J assignment was weak (E-value above 1e-6), the CDR3 was missing, or the read contained stop codons, out-of-frame junctions, or ambiguous translated residues. V3J clonotypes were defined as sequences sharing the same inferred V gene, J gene, and CDR3 amino acid sequence. Percentage overlap between repertoires was computed as shared unique clonotypes divided by the size of the smaller repertoire. Three approaches were used to assess repertoire richness: RTK rarefaction, the Chao1 estimator, and Recon v2.1 estimates of unobserved clonotypes. Generation probabilities for all TCRbeta clonotypes obtained by the gDNA method from a handful of donors were computed using OLGA. Held by TCRdb, this immuneACCESS table contains in-frame sequences only and omits some clones. Under half of the omission traces to an unresolved V gene where checked; the cause of the rest is unknown. The V and J calls and clone size come from that table; D and trimming were worked out from the DNA. Present in this sample are around 700,000 clones, about 90% of which were seen just once. 24% of the sample rests with the top ten.

The sequencing input was naive CD8+ T cells sorted from blood. The intended sense of this specimen's cell subset or site label: CD45RA+CCR7+. The TCR was taken from a man aged 25 to 40 in good health. The rearranged segments are TRBV4-1 and TRBJ1-1; TRBD1 fits 7 bases in the junction. The CDR3: CASSQDRGEPRGTEAFF. The nucleotide sequence is given as TGCGCCAGCAGCCAAGACAGGGGGGAACCGCGAGGCACTGAAGCTTTCTTT.